One sample yielded the 31 T cell receptor beta chains listed below, sequenced in a study of blood T cell repertoires in COVID-19. Some clones are missing from TCRdb's copy, which holds only in-frame ones; the method was immunoSEQ multiplex PCR. The sample shows 270,000 or so clones, about 85% of them seen only once. Sequencing was performed on peripheral blood. These receptors were obtained from a human donor in a cohort sampled during active COVID-19.

This clone was picked up one time. CDR3 coding DNA: TGTGCCAGCAGCGCCGGGGGACGGAGCTCTGGAAACACCATATATTTT. This encodes CASSAGGRSSGNTIYF. The chain is built from TRBV9 and TRBJ1-3; the D gene is possibly TRBD1 (5 bases). V dropped 3 bases and J dropped 0 bases, with 13 bases sitting between them. CDR3 length equals 16 residues. CDR1 is SGDLS and CDR2 is YYNGEE in the germline V gene.

This clone appeared once. The V and J genes are TRBV12-3 or TRBV12-4 and TRBJ1-1; D is perhaps TRBD1 (5 bases). Trimming removed 4 bases at V and 11 bases at J, with 14 bases between. This CDR3 comprises 12 residues. The CDR3: CASSSPSGRAFF. Here the CDR3 DNA reads TGTGCCAGCAGTTCCCCGTCAGGGAGGGCTTTCTTT.

V is TRBV4-1 and J is TRBJ1-1; D is unclear. The CDR3 is made up of 16 amino acids. V shed 1 base and J shed 8 bases, with 20 bases lying between them. Germline V CDR1 and CDR2: MGHRA, YSYEKL. CDR3 nucleotides: TGCGCCAGCAGCCAAGGGGCCCTACTTAACCATTTGGAAGCTTTCTTT. Its translation is CASSQGALLNHLEAFF.

The chain is built from TRBV19 and TRBJ2-7; 9 nucleotides line up with TRBD1. The length of the CDR3 is 13 residues. Trimming took 10 bases from V and 2 from J; bases not matched to a gene: 6. CDR1 and CDR2 from the germline V gene are LNHDA and SQIVND (reference sequence). This CDR3 is CATRDRATYEQYF. The CDR3 coding sequence is TGTGCCACCCGGGACAGGGCAACCTACGAGCAGTACTTC.

The rearrangement joins TRBV11-2 to TRBJ2-1; TRBD1 is a possible D gene (6 bases). Per germline, CDR1 SGHAT and CDR2 FQNNGV. The CDR3 length is 16 residues. Deletions cut 5 bases from V and 0 bases from J, with 14 bases between. The CDR3 protein is CASSQRLQGSYNEQFF. Written as DNA, the CDR3 is TGTGCCAGCAGCCAGAGATTACAGGGCTCCTACAATGAGCAGTTCTTC.

This clone was seen more than once but under ten times. CDR3 DNA sequence: TGCGCCAGCAGCCAACTCCTATCAGGGGGCGAGCAGTACTTC. Its protein product is CASSQLLSGGEQYF. The chain has TRBV4-3 and TRBJ2-7; 7 bases map to TRBD1. Germline assignment: CDR1 LGHNA and CDR2 YSLEER. The V gene end was trimmed by 2 bases and the J gene end by 6 bases; junction bases not matched to a gene: 7. The CDR3 contains 14 residues.

The chain is built from TRBV6-5 and TRBJ2-7; no clear D gene. Per the germline V gene, CDR1 is MNHEY and CDR2 is SVGAGI. This CDR3 spans 14 amino acids. The ends were cut back, 2 bases at V and 2 bases at J, with 10 bases in the middle. Here the CDR3 reads CASSYTRQAYEQYF. CDR3 sequence (DNA): TGTGCCAGCAGTTACACCCGGCAGGCCTACGAGCAGTACTTC.

CDR3 sequence (DNA): TGTGCCAGCAGCCAAGATTTGAGGACAGGCACAGATACGCAGTATTTT. Translation: CASSQDLRTGTDTQYF. V gene TRBV4-2 combines with J gene TRBJ2-3, with D possibly TRBD1 on 6 matching bases. V gave up 0 bases and J gave up 1 base, with 11 bases separating them. Germline V lookup: CDR1 LGHNA, CDR2 YNFKEQ. The CDR3 sequence is 16 residues long.

The CDR3 here is CASSRTGGFNEQFF. The CDR3 DNA reads as TGCGCCAGCAGCCGGACAGGGGGTTTCAATGAGCAGTTCTTC. The chain combines TRBV5-1 with TRBJ2-1, with 10 bases matching TRBD1. Germline V gene lookup returns CDR1 SGHRS and CDR2 YFSETQ. The CDR3 totals 14 residues. Trimming took 4 bases from V and 6 from J; bases not matched to a gene: 4.

The rearrangement uses TRBV4-1 and TRBJ2-2; 9 bases are shared with TRBD1. Trimming cost V 3 bases and J 7 bases; bases outside gene matches: 0. The germline CDR1 and CDR2 sequences are MGHRA and YSYEKL. The CDR3 contains 13 residues. In nucleotides, the CDR3 is TGCGCCAGCAGCCAGGGACAGGGCGGGGAGCTGTTTTTT. This sequence encodes CASSQGQGGELFF.

The chain employs TRBV9 and TRBJ1-1; possibly TRBD1 for D (5 bases). Germline CDR1 reads SGDLS; CDR2 reads YYNGEE. The CDR3 spans 14 residues. Trimming stripped 3 bases from V and 4 bases from J, with 13 bases between. The CDR3, as DNA: TGTGCCAGCAGCGGTCCGGGAGGGGCCACTGAAGCTTTCTTT. This encodes CASSGPGGATEAFF.

The gene calls are TRBV3-1 (or the pseudogene TRBV3-2) and TRBJ2-7; D is perhaps TRBD2 (5 bases). Trimming shortened V by 3 bases and J by 2 bases, and 8 bases separated the two germline ends. Germline loops: CDR1 LGHDT, CDR2 YNNKEL (reference sequence). The CDR3 runs to 13 residues. The CDR3 DNA reads as TGTGCCAGCAGCCAGGTCGGGACCTACGAGCAGTACTTC. This translates into CASSQVGTYEQYF.

DNA of the CDR3: TGTGCCAGTCGGAGGACAGGGGGTGGATATGGCTACACCTTC. Amino acids: CASRRTGGGYGYTF. This sequence joins TRBV19 and TRBJ1-2; TRBD1 matches 10 bases. Germline V gene sequence: CDR1 LNHDA, CDR2 SQIVND (reference sequence). J lost 5 bases, V lost 8 bases, and 8 bases had no gene match. The CDR3 covers 14 residues.

The CDR3: CASSLGLAPSTDTQYF. In nucleotides, the CDR3 is TGTGCCAGTAGTTTAGGTCTAGCACCTAGCACAGATACGCAGTATTTT. The rearrangement links TRBV19 to TRBJ2-3; possibly TRBD2 for D (5 bases). Germline V gene data show CDR1 as LNHDA and CDR2 as SQIVND (reference sequence). The ends were cut back, 5 bases at V and 0 bases at J, with 15 bases in the middle. The CDR3 runs 16 residues.

The rearrangement uses TRBV19 and TRBJ1-5; D is perhaps TRBD1 (6 bases). V lost 5 bases and J lost 9, with 17 bases in between. This CDR3 is 14 amino acids long. Germline CDR1 reads LNHDA; CDR2 reads SQIVND (reference sequence). The CDR3 loop is CASSGTKSTGPQHF. CDR3 in DNA: TGTGCCAGTAGTGGGACAAAAAGTACCGGGCCCCAGCATTTT.

This clone was recorded once. The chain joins TRBV11-3 to TRBJ2-1; TRBD1 aligns across 8 bases. CDR1 and CDR2 (germline): SGHNT, YENEEA. V dropped 5 bases and J dropped 0; count of bases not matched to a gene: 9. The CDR3 runs 17 residues. CDR3 nucleotides: TGTGCCAGCAGCGAAAACGACAGGGGTAGCTCCTACAATGAGCAGTTCTTC. Its protein product is CASSENDRGSSYNEQFF.

The chain carries TRBV7-2 and TRBJ1-2; 8 bases are shared with TRBD1. Germline-derived CDR1 and CDR2 are SGHTA and FQGNSA. The CDR3 loop spans 14 amino acids. Unmatched junction bases numbered 10, after V lost 4 bases and J lost 9 bases. The CDR3: CASSSRTGSNSYTF. The CDR3 coding sequence is TGTGCCAGCAGCTCGAGGACAGGGTCGAATAGCTACACCTTC.

The CDR3 DNA sequence: TGTGCCAGTAGTATGGTCCAGTCGAACACTGAAGCTTTCTTT. Protein product: CASSMVQSNTEAFF. This chain links TRBV19 with TRBJ1-1; D is uncertain. CDR1 and CDR2 from the germline V gene are LNHDA and SQIVND (reference sequence). The CDR3 is made up of 14 amino acids. V was pared by 3 bases and J by 1 base, with 9 bases between. Full variable domain (outside the CDR3, taken from reference TRBV19 and TRBJ1-1): DGGITQSPKYLFRKEGQNVTLSCEQNLNHDAMYWYRQDPGQGLRLIYYSQIVNDFQKGDIAEGYSVSREKKESFPLTVTSAQKNPTAFYLCASSMVQSNTEAFFGQGTRLTVV.

V is TRBV11-2 and J is TRBJ1-6; D gene uncertain. In germline, CDR1 is SGHAT, CDR2 FQNNGV. The V end was cut by 5 bases, the J end by 7 bases, with 6 bases between. The CDR3 contains 12 residues. The CDR3 region is CASSLQNSPLHF. CDR3 coding DNA: TGTGCCAGCAGCCTCCAGAATTCACCCCTCCACTTT.

The V call is TRBV18, the J call TRBJ1-1; D is ambiguous. The CDR3 consists of 14 residues. Germline CDR1 and CDR2: KGHSH and LQKENI. The V end was cut by 1 base, the J end by 1 base, with 7 bases between. The chain's CDR3 is CASSPQEGNTEAFF. Here the CDR3 DNA reads TGTGCCAGCTCACCACAGGAGGGGAACACTGAAGCTTTCTTT.

This clone was counted a single time. This chain connects TRBV10-3 to TRBJ2-7; TRBD1 is a possible D gene (6 bases). With 6 bases removed from V and 2 bases from J, the gap between germline ends came to 14 bases. The germline V gene encodes CDR1 ENHRY and CDR2 SYGVKD. The CDR3 is made up of 14 amino acids. The CDR3 sequence is CAIRTGAQTYEQYF. The CDR3 coding sequence is TGTGCCATCAGGACAGGTGCCCAAACCTACGAGCAGTACTTC.

The rearrangement links TRBV10-2 to TRBJ1-1; D is uncertain. Germline V gene data show CDR1 as WSHSY and CDR2 as SAAADI. This CDR3 has 15 amino acids. V was clipped by 2 bases and J by 10 bases, with 20 bases between them. CDR3 DNA sequence: TGCGCCAGCAGTGAGCCCCGCGGTCTTAATAAAGGAGCTTTCTTT. It specifies CASSEPRGLNKGAFF.

The gene calls are TRBV7-9 and TRBJ1-1; a possible D gene is TRBD1 (6 bases). The CDR3 runs 15 residues. Germline lookup yields CDR1 SEHNR and CDR2 FQNEAQ (reference sequence). V dropped 7 bases and J dropped 2 bases, with 17 bases sitting between them. CDR3 sequence (DNA): TGTGCCAGCACGGCAAGACTACAGGGAAACACTGAAGCTTTCTTT. This sequence encodes CASTARLQGNTEAFF.

The genes are TRBV7-2 and TRBJ2-3; D unclear. There are 16 residues in the CDR3. Trimming cost V 3 bases and J 1 base, with 14 bases left between them. Germline V lookup: CDR1 SGHTA, CDR2 FQGNSA. Here the CDR3 reads CASSFIGSTGTDTQYF. DNA of the CDR3: TGTGCCAGCAGCTTCATTGGGTCGACTGGCACAGATACGCAGTATTTT.

The chain couples TRBV29-1 to TRBJ2-5; 9 bases line up with TRBD2. J gave up 5 bases and V 2 bases, and 9 bases lay outside the gene matches. This CDR3 region has 15 residues. Germline V gives CDR1 SQVTM, CDR2 ANQGSEA. CDR3 DNA: TGCAGCGTTGAATGGGCGCGGGAGGGCCGTGAGACCCAGTACTTC. Translation: CSVEWAREGRETQYF. The whole variable domain, filled in from reference TRBV29-1 and TRBJ2-5, reads SAVISQKPSRDICQRGTSLTIQCQVDSQVTMMFWYRQQPGQSLTLIATANQGSEATYESGFVIDKFPISRPNLTFSTLTVSNMSPEDSSIYLCSVEWAREGRETQYFGPGTRLLVL.

The chain carries TRBV7-2 and TRBJ1-1, with TRBD1 as a possible D gene (5 bases). V was shortened by 4 bases and J by 6 bases, with 9 bases between the two germline ends. CDR1 and CDR2 from the germline V gene are SGHTA and FQGNSA. The CDR3 extends over 12 amino acids. The CDR3, as DNA: TGTGCCAGCAGCTACTGGGGGGCTGAAGCTTTCTTT. Residues: CASSYWGAEAFF. The whole variable domain, filled in from reference TRBV7-2 and TRBJ1-1, reads GAGVSQSPSNKVTEKGKDVELRCDPISGHTALYWYRQSLGQGLEFLIYFQGNSAPDKSGLPSDRFSAERTGGSVSTLTIQRTQQEDSAVYLCASSYWGAEAFFGQGTRLTVV.

The chain couples TRBV7-9 to TRBJ1-5; a possible D gene is TRBD1 (6 bases). V dropped 4 bases and J dropped 3 bases, with 19 bases sitting between them. Germline V gene lookup returns CDR1 SEHNR and CDR2 FQNEAQ (reference sequence). The length of the CDR3 is 17 residues. DNA of the CDR3: TGTGCCAGCAGCTGTCCCTCCAGGACAGTCGTCAATCAGCCCCAGCATTTT. It specifies CASSCPSRTVVNQPQHF.

This clone was seen a handful of times. The chain recombines TRBV7-9 with TRBJ1-2; possibly TRBD1 for D (5 bases). The CDR3 is 13 residues long. V lost 0 bases and J lost 6, with 8 bases in between. Germline CDR1 and CDR2: SEHNR and FQNEAQ (reference sequence). The CDR3 is CASSLAKGDGYTF. CDR3 coding DNA: TGTGCCAGCAGCTTAGCAAAAGGGGATGGCTACACCTTC.

The chain combines TRBV11-2 with TRBJ1-2; 7 bases match TRBD1. V trimming: 5 bases; J trimming: 4 bases; junction bases outside the gene matches: 4. Germline CDR1 and CDR2: SGHAT and FQNNGV. The CDR3 has 13 residues. This CDR3 reads CASSPRQGYGYTF. The CDR3 DNA reads as TGTGCCAGCAGCCCCCGACAGGGCTATGGCTACACCTTC.

The rearrangement uses TRBV6-5 and TRBJ1-1; D is uncertain. Germline CDR1 reads MNHEY; CDR2 reads SVGAGI. The CDR3 length is 15 residues. The V and J ends lost 6 bases and 0 bases respectively, with 14 bases between them. This CDR3 reads CASRLDYHMNTEAFF. CDR3 nucleotide sequence: TGTGCCAGCAGGCTAGACTATCACATGAACACTGAAGCTTTCTTT.

The V call is TRBV5-6, the J call TRBJ1-1; possibly TRBD1 for D (5 bases). Germline CDR1 SGHDT, CDR2 YYEEEE. The CDR3 has 16 amino acids. V lost 0 bases, J lost 3 bases, and 15 bases lay in between. CDR3 protein: CASSLAQGNWDTEAFF. The CDR3 nucleotides are TGTGCCAGCAGCTTGGCCCAGGGAAACTGGGACACTGAAGCTTTCTTT.